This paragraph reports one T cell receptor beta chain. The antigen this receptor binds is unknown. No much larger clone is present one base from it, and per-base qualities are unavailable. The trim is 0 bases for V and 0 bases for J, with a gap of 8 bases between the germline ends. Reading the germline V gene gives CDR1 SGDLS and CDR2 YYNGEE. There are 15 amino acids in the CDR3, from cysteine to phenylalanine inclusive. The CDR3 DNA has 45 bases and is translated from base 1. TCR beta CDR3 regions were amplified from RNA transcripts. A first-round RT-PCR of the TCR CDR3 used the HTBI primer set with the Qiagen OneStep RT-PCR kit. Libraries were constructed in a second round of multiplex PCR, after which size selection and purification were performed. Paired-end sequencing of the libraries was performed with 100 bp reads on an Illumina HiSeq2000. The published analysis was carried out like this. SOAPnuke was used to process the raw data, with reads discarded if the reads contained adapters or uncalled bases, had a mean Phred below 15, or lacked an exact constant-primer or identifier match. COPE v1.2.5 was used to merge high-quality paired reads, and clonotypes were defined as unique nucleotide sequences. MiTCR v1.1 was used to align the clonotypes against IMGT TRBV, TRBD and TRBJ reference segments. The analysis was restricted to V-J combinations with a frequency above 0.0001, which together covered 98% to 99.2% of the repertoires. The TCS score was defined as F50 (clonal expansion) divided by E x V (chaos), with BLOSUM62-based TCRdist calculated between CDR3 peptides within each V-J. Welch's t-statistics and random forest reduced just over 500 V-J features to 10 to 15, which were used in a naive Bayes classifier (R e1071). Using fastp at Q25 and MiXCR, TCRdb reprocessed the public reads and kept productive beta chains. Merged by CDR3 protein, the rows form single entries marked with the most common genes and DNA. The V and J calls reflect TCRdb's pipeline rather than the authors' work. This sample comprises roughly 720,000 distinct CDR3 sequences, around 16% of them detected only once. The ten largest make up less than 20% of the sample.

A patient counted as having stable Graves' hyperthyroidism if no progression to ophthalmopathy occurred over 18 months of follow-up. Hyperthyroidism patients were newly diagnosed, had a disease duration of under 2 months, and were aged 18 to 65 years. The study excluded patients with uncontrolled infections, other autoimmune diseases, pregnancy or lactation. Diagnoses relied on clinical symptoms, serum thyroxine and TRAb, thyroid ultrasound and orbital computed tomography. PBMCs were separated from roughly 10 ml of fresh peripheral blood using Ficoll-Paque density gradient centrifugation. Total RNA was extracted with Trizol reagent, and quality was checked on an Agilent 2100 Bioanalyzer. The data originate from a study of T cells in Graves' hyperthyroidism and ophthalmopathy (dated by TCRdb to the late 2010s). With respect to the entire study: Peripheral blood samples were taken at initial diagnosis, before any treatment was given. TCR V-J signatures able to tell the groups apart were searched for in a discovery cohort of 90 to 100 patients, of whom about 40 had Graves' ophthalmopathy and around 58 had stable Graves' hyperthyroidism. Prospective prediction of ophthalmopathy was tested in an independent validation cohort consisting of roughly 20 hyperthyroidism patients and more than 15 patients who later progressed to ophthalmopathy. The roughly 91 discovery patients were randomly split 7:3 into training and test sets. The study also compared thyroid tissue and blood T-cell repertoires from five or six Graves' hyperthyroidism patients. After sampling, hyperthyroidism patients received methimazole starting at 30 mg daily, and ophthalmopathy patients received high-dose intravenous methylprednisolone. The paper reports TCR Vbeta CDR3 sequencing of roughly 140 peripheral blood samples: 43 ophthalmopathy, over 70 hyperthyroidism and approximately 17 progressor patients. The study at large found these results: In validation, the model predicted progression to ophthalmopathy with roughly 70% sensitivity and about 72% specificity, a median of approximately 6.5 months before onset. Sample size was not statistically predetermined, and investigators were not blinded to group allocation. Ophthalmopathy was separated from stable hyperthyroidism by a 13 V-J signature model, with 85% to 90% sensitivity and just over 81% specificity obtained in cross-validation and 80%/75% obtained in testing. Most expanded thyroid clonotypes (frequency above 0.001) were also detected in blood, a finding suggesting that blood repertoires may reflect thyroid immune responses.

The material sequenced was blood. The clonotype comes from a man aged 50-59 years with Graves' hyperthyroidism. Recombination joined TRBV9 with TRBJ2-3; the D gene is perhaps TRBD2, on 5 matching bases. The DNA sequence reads TGTGCCAGCAGCGTAGAAGACTACAGCACAGATACGCAGTATTTT. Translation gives CASSVEDYSTDTQYF.